The next 4 T cell receptor beta chains were all read from a single sample in a study of T cells in Graves' hyperthyroidism and ophthalmopathy. TCR beta CDR3 sequences were amplified from RNA transcripts. With the HTBI primer set, the TCR CDR3 went through a first round of RT-PCR. MiXCR, applied by TCRdb to the multiplex PCR reads, yields one record per CDR3 protein. The table has about 46,000 distinct CDR3 sequences, 45% to 50% seen once. The specimen was peripheral blood or thyroid tissue (not recorded which). The receptors derive from a woman aged 45-65 years with Graves' hyperthyroidism.

The V gene is TRBV28, the J gene TRBJ1-1; 7 bases are a match to TRBD1. Germline-derived CDR1 and CDR2 are MDHEN and SYDVKM. After removal of 6 bases from V and 5 bases from J, the junction contained 3 bases not matched to a gene. CDR3 length: 12 residues. CDR3 coding DNA: TGTGCCAGCAGACGGGGACAGACTGAAGCTTTCTTT. Protein sequence: CASRRGQTEAFF.

This clonotype appeared many times. This chain links TRBV18 with TRBJ2-7; 11 bases line up with TRBD1. The CDR3 length is 15 residues. V lost 2 bases and J lost 6; bases outside the gene matches: 6. The germline gives CDR1 KGHSH, CDR2 LQKENI. The CDR3 sequence: CASSPGTGGSGEQYF. The CDR3 DNA follows: TGTGCCAGCTCACCAGGGACAGGGGGATCCGGCGAGCAGTACTTC. The full variable domain, in which reference TRBV18 and TRBJ2-7 provide the parts outside the CDR3, is NAGVMQNPRHLVRRRGQEARLRCSPMKGHSHVYWYRQLPEEGLKFMVYLQKENIIDESGMPKERFSAEFPKEGPSILRIQQVVRGDSAAYFCASSPGTGGSGEQYFGPGTRLTVT.

Comments on this clonotype: This sequence may be a read error, since a much larger clone differs from it by one base. V gene TRBV6-5 combines with J gene TRBJ1-3; D gene uncertain. The CDR3 runs to 16 residues. The V gene's germline CDR1 is MNHEY and CDR2 SVGAGI. In DNA, the CDR3 is TGTACCAGCAGTTACACGGCCGTGAACTTTGGAAACACCATATATTTT. This translates into CTSSYTAVNFGNTIYF.

The rearrangement links TRBV20-1 to TRBJ2-7, with TRBD1 matching over 9 bases. CDR1 and CDR2 from the germline V gene are DFQATT and SNEGSKA (reference sequence). J lost 4 bases, V lost 6 bases, and 7 bases had no gene match. The CDR3 has 13 amino acids. CDR3 residues: CSAEGTGRYEQYF. The CDR3 nucleotides read TGCAGTGCCGAGGGGACAGGGAGATACGAGCAGTACTTC.